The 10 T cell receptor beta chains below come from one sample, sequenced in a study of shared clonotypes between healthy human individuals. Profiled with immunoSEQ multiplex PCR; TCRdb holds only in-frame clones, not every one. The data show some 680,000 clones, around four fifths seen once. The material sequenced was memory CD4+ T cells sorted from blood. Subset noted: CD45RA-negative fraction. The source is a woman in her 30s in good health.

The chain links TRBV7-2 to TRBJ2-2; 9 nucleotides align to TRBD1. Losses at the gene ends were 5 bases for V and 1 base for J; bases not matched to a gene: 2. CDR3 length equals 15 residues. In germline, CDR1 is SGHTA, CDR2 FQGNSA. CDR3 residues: CASSRTGENTGELFF. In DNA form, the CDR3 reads TGTGCCAGCAGCCGGACAGGGGAGAACACCGGGGAGCTGTTTTTT.

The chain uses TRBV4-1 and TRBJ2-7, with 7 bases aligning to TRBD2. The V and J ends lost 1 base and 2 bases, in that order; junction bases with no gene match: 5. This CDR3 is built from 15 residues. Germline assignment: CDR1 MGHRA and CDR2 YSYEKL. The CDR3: CASSQGASGTYEQYF. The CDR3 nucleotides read TGCGCCAGCAGCCAAGGAGCTAGCGGTACCTACGAGCAGTACTTC.

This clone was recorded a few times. The CDR3 nucleotides read TGTGCCAGCAGGCAGGGGTCCACTAATGAAAAACTGTTTTTT. It specifies CASRQGSTNEKLFF. The V gene is TRBV7-2, the J gene TRBJ1-4; a weak D match, TRBD1 (6 bases). The CDR3 loop spans 14 amino acids. In germline, CDR1 is SGHTA, CDR2 FQGNSA. V was trimmed by 6 bases and J by 2 bases, leaving 10 bases between them.

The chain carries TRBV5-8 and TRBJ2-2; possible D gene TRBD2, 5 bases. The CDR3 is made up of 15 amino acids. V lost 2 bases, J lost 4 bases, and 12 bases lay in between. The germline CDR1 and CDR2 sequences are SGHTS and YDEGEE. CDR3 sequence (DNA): TGTGCCAGCAGCTTTCGGGGTTTCGGCACCGGGGAGCTGTTTTTT. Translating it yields CASSFRGFGTGELFF.

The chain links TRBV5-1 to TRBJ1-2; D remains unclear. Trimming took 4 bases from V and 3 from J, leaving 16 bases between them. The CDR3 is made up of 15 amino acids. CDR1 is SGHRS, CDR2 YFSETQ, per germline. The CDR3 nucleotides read TGCGCCAGCAGCACCGGGCCTGAAGCTTACTATGGCTACACCTTC. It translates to CASSTGPEAYYGYTF.

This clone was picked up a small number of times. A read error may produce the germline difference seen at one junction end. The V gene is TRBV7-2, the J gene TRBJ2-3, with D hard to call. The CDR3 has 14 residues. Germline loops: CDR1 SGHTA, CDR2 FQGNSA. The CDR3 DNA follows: TGTGCCAGCAGATTAGCTCTCCTGACGGATACGCAGTATTTT. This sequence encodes CASRLALLTDTQYF.

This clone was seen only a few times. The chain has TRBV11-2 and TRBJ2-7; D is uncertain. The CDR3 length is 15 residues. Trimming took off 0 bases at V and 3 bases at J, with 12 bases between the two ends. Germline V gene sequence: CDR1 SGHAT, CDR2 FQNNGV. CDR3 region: CASSLEWGFNYEQYF. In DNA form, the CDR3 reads TGTGCCAGCAGCTTAGAATGGGGTTTCAACTACGAGCAGTACTTC.

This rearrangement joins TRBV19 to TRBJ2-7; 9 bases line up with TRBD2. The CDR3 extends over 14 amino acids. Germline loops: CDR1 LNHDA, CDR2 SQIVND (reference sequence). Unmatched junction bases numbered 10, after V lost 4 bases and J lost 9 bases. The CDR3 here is CASSTSSGVYRQYF. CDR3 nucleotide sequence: TGTGCCAGTAGTACGTCTAGCGGGGTCTATCGGCAGTACTTC.

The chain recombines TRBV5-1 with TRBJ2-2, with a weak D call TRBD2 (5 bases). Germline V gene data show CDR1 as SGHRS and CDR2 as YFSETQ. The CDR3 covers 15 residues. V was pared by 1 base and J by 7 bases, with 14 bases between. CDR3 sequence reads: CASSLRASSDGELFF. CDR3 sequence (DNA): TGCGCCAGCAGCTTGCGGGCTAGCAGCGACGGGGAGCTGTTTTTT.

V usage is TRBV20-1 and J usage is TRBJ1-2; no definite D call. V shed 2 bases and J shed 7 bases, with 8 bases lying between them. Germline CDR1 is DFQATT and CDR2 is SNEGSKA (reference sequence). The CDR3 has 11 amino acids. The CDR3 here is CSARSGSGYTF. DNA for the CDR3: TGCAGTGCTAGATCCGGGAGTGGCTACACCTTC.